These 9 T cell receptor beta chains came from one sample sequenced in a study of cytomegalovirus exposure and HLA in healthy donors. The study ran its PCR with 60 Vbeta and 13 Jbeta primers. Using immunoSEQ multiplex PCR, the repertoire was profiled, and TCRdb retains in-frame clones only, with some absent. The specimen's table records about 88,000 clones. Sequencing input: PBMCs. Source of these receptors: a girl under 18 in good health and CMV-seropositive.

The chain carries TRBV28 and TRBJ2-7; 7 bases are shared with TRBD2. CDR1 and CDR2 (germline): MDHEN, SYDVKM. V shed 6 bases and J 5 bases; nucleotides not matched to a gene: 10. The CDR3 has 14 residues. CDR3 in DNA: TGTGCCAGCAGCTCTTATATGACTAGCAACGAGCAGTACGTC. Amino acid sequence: CASSSYMTSNEQYV.

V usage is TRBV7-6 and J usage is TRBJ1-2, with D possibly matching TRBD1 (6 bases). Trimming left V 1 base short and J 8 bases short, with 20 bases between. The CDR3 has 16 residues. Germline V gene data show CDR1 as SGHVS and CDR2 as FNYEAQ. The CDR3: CASSLDRLGAGEGYTF. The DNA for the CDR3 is TGTGCCAGCAGCTTAGATCGCTTAGGGGCAGGGGAAGGCTACACCTTC.

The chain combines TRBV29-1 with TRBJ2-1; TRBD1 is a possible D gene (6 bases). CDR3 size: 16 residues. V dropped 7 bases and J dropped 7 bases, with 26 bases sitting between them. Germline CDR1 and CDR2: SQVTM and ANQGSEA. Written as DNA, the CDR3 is TGCAGCGGCAGGACACGATTCCGAGGGGGAGTGAATGAGCAGTTCTTC. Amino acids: CSGRTRFRGGVNEQFF.

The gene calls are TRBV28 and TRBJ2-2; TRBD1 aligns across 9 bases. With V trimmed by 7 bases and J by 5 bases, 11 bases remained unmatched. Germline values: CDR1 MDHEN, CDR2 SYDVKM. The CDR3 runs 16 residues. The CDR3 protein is CASTTSGQGNTGELFF. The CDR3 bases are TGTGCCAGCACTACTTCGGGACAGGGCAATACCGGGGAGCTGTTTTTT.

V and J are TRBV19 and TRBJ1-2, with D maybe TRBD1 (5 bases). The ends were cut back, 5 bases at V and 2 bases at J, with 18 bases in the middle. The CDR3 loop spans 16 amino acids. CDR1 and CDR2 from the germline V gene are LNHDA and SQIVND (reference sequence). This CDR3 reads CASSSSGALGNYGYTF. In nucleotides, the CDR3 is TGTGCCAGTAGTTCCTCTGGGGCCTTAGGGAACTATGGCTACACCTTC.

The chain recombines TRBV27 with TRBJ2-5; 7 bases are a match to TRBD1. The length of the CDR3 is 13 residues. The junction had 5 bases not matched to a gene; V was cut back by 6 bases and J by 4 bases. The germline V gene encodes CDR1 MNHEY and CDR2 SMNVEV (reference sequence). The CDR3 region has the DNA TGTGCCAGCAGAAACAGGGGCCCAGAGACCCAGTACTTC. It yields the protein CASRNRGPETQYF.

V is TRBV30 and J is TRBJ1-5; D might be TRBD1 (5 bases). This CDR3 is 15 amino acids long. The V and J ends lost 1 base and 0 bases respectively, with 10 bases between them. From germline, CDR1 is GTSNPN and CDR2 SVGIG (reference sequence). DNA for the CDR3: TGTGCCTGGAGTGGGGGCAGGAATAGCAATCAGCCCCAGCATTTT. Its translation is CAWSGGRNSNQPQHF.

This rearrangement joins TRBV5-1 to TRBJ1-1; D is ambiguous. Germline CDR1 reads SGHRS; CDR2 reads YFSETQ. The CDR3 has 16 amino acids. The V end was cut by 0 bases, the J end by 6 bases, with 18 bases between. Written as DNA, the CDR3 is TGCGCCAGCAGCTTGGAGGGTGCCGGGGATAGCGCTGAAGCTTTCTTT. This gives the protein CASSLEGAGDSAEAFF.

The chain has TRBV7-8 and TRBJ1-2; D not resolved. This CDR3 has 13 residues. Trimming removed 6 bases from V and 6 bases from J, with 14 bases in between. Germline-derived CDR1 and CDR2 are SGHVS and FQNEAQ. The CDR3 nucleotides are TGTGCCAGCAGAATGAAGCATCAGGATGGCTACACCTTC. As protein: CASRMKHQDGYTF.